This record looks at one T cell receptor beta chain sequence and its context. Trimming pared 2 bases from V and 0 bases from J, leaving 8 bases between. The CDR3 consists of 16 residues. Germline V gene sequence: CDR1 MNHNS, CDR2 SASEGT. The data were obtained in a study of T cell changes during pregnancy in multiple sclerosis. TCRdb's copy holds only in-frame clones and misses some; the assay was immunoSEQ multiplex PCR. The sample consists of 50,000 or so clones, about 92% of them appearing once. This clonotype originated in a female donor with multiple sclerosis, enrolled in a pregnancy study. The V call is TRBV6-1, the J call TRBJ2-6; D uncertain. The specimen comprised CD4+ T cells from peripheral blood mononuclear cells, sampled before pregnancy. CDR3 region: CASSERERSGANVLTF. The CDR3 nucleotides are TGTGCCAGCAGTGAACGAGAGCGCTCTGGGGCCAACGTCCTGACTTTC.